This T cell receptor (beta chain) comes out of a study of cytomegalovirus exposure and HLA in healthy donors. Overall study results and limits: The classifier was said to identify cytomegalovirus status with high specificity and sensitivity. The authors listed 164 TCR beta chains as cytomegalovirus-associated.

This CDR3 is 18 amino acids long. Trimming cost V 0 bases and J 1 base, with 15 bases left between them. Germline CDR1 reads LNHNV; CDR2 reads YYDKDF (reference sequence). Primers for the PCR totalled 60 Vbeta and 13 Jbeta. TCRdb's copy holds only in-frame clones and misses some; the assay was immunoSEQ multiplex PCR. The table lists approximately 51,000 clones, 81% of them singletons. As concerns this clone: Its specificity is unknown.

The sequence was collected from a boy between 10 and 17 years old in good health and CMV-seropositive. The chain combines TRBV15 with TRBJ2-2; D call uncertain. Sequencing was carried out using PBMCs. The chain's CDR3 is CATSREPPQAGNTGELFF. As DNA, the CDR3 is TGTGCCACCAGCAGAGAGCCCCCGCAGGCTGGGAACACCGGGGAGCTGTTTTTT.